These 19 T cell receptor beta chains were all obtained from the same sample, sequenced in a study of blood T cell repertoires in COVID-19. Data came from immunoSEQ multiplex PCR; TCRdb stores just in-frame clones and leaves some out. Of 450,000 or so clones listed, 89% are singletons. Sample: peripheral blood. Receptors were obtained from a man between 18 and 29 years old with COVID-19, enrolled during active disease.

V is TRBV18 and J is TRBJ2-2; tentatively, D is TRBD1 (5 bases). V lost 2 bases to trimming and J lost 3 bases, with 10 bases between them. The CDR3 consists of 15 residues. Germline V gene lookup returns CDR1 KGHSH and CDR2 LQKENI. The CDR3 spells CASSPADTYTGELFF. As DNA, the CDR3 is TGTGCCAGCTCACCAGCGGACACTTACACCGGGGAGCTGTTTTTT.

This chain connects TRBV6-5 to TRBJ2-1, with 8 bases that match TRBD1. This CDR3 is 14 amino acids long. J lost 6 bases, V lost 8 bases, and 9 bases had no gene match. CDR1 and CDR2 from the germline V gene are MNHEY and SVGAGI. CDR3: CASCRQGTSNEQFF. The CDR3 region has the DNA TGTGCCAGCTGTAGACAGGGGACCAGCAATGAGCAGTTCTTC.

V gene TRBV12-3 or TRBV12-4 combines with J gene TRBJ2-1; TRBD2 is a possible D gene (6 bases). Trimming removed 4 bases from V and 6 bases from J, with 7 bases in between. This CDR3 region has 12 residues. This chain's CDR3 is CASSYGSNEQFF. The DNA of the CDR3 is TGTGCCAGCAGTTACGGGAGCAATGAGCAGTTCTTC.

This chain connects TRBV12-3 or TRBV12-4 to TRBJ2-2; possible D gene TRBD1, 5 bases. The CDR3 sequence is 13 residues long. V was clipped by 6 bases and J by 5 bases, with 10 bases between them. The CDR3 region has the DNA TGTGCCAGCAGAAAACAGGATACCGGGGAGCTGTTTTTT. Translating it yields CASRKQDTGELFF.

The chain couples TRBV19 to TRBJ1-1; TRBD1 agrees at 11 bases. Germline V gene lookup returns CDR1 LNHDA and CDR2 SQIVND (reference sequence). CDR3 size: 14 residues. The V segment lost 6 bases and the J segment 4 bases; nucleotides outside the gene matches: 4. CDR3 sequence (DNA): TGTGCCAGTAGGGACAGGGGGCTGAGCACTGAAGCTTTCTTT. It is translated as CASRDRGLSTEAFF.

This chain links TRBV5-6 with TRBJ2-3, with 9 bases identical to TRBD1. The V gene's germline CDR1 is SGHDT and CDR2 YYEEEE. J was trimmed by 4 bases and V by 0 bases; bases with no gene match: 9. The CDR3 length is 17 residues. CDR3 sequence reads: CASSLGLSGQGSDTQYF. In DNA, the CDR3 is TGTGCCAGCAGCTTGGGCTTAAGTGGACAGGGGTCAGATACGCAGTATTTT.

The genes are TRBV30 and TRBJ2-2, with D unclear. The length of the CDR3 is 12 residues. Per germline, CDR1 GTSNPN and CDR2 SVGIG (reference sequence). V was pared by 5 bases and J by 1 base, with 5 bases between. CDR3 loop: CAWDKNTGELFF. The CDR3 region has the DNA TGTGCCTGGGACAAGAACACCGGGGAGCTGTTTTTT.

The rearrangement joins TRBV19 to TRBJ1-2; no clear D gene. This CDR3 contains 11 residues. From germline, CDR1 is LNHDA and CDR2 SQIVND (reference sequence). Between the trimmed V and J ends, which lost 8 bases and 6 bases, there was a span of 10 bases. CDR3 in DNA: TGTGCCAGTTGGGCCGGTAATGGCTACACCTTC. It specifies CASWAGNGYTF.

The CDR3 sequence is CASSLGWGMNTEAFF. CDR3 DNA: TGCGCCAGCAGCTTGGGGTGGGGCATGAACACTGAAGCTTTCTTT. The chain couples TRBV5-1 to TRBJ1-1, with a weak D call TRBD1 (5 bases). V was trimmed by 0 bases and J by 0 bases, leaving 9 bases between them. The CDR3 loop spans 15 amino acids. Germline CDR1 reads SGHRS; CDR2 reads YFSETQ.

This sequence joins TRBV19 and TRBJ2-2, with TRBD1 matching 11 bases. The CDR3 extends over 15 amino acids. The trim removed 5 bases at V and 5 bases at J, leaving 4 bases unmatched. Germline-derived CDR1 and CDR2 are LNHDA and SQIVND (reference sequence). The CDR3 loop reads CASSPGQGATGELFF. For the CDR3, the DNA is TGTGCCAGTAGTCCTGGACAGGGGGCGACCGGGGAGCTGTTTTTT.

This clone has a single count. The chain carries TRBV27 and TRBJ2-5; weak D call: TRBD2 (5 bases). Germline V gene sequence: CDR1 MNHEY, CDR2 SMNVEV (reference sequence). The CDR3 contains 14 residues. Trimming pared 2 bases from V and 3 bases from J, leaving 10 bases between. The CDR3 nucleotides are TGTGCCAGCAGTTTAGGTAGCGAGAAAGAGACCCAGTACTTC. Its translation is CASSLGSEKETQYF.

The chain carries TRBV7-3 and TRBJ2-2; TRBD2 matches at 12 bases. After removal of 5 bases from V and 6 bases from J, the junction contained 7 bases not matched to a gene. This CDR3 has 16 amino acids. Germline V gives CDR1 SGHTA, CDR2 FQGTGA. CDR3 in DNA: TGTGCCAGCAGCGTGTCCCTAGCGGGAGGGGCCGGGGAGCTGTTTTTT. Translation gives CASSVSLAGGAGELFF.

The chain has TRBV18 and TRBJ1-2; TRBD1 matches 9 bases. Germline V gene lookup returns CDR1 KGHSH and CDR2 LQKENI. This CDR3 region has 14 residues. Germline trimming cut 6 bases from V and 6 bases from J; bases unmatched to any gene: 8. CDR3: CASSKQGAQNGYTF. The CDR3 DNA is TGTGCCAGCTCGAAACAGGGGGCGCAGAATGGCTACACCTTC.

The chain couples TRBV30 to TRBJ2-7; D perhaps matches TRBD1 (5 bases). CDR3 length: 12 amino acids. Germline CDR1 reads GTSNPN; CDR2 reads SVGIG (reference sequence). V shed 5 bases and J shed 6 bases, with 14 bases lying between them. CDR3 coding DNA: TGTGCCTGGGGACATAGACACGCCGAGCAGTACTTC. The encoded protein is CAWGHRHAEQYF.

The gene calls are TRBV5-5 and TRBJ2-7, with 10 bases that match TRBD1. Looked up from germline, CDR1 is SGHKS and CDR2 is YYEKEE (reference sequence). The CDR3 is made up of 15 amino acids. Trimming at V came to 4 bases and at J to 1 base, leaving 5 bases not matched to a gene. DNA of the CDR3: TGTGCCAGCAGCCAGGGACAGGGGATTTCCTACGAGCAGTACTTC. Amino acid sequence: CASSQGQGISYEQYF.

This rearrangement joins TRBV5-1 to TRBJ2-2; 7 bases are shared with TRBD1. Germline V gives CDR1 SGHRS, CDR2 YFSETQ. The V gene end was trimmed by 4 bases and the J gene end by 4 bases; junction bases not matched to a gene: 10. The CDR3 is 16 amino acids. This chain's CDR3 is CASSPYGQARTGELFF. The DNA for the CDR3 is TGCGCCAGCAGCCCTTACGGACAGGCTCGCACCGGGGAGCTGTTTTTT.

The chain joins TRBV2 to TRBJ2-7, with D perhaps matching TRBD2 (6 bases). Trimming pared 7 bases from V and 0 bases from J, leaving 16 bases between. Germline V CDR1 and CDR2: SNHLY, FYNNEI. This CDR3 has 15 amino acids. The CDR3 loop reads CASNLGSGPSYEQYF. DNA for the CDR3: TGTGCCAGCAATCTTGGGAGCGGGCCCTCCTACGAGCAGTACTTC. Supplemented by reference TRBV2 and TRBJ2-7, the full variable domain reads EPEVTQTPSHQVTQMGQEVILRCVPISNHLYFYWYRQILGQKVEFLVSFYNNEISEKSEIFDDQFSVERPDGSNFTLKIRSTKLEDSAMYFCASNLGSGPSYEQYFGPGTRLTVT.

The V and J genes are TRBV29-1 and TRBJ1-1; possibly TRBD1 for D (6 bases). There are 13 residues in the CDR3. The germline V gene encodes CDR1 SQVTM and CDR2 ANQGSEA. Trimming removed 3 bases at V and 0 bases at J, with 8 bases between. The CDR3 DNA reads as TGCAGCGTTGACAGGGGTGTGAACACTGAAGCTTTCTTT. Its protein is CSVDRGVNTEAFF. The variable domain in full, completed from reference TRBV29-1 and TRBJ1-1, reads SAVISQKPSRDICQRGTSLTIQCQVDSQVTMMFWYRQQPGQSLTLIATANQGSEATYESGFVIDKFPISRPNLTFSTLTVSNMSPEDSSIYLCSVDRGVNTEAFFGQGTRLTVV.

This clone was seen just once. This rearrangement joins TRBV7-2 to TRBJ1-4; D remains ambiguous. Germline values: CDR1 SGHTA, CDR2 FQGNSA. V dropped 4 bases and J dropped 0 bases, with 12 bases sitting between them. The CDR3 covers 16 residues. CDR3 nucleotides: TGTGCCAGCAGCTCTAACCCACGTGCAACTAATGAAAAACTGTTTTTT. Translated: CASSSNPRATNEKLFF.